The rows below give T cell receptor beta chains drawn from one sample of a study of OX40 agonist ivuxolimab in advanced cancers. Using immunoSEQ multiplex PCR, the repertoire was profiled, and TCRdb retains in-frame clones only, with some absent. The sample consists of about 64,000 clones, roughly 80% of them appearing once. The sequencing used CD4+ or CD8+ T cells sorted from blood, collected in a trial of the OX40 agonist ivuxolimab. The receptors were sampled from an adult with an advanced solid tumor such as melanoma, head and neck, liver or kidney cancer. Both conserved end residues are part of each CDR3. A D gene is named only where the DNA matches it firmly. Size is stated for part of the rows, as once, few or many counts, or as a class when the clone is expanded.

J: TRBJ2-7; V: TRBV4-1; D: TRBD2; size: -; DNA: TGCGCCAGCAGCATTGGACTAGCGGGGACCTACGAGCAGTACTTC; CDR3: CASSIGLAGTYEQYF
J: TRBJ2-7; V: TRBV9; D: TRBD2; size: -; DNA: TGTGCCAGCAGCGGTGGGACTAGCTCCCCTCGCGAGCAGTACTTC; CDR3: CASSGGTSSPREQYF
J: TRBJ2-5; V: TRBV18; D: -; size: -; DNA: TGTGCCAGCTCACCACAGGGGACCTTCCAAGAGACCCAGTACTTC; CDR3: CASSPQGTFQETQYF
J: TRBJ2-5; V: TRBV4-2; D: -; size: -; DNA: TGTGCCAGCAGCCAAGTGGGGCGAGGAGGGGAAGAGACCCAGTACTTC; CDR3: CASSQVGRGGEETQYF
J: TRBJ2-3; V: TRBV10-3; D: TRBD2; size: once; DNA: TGTGCCATCAGTGAAAGGCGGGGGGTCAACACAGATACGCAGTATTTT; CDR3: CAISERRGVNTDTQYF
J: TRBJ2-7; V: TRBV11-1; D: TRBD1; size: once; DNA: TGTGCCAGCAGCCCCCGGGACAGGCGATACGAGCAGTACTTC; CDR3: CASSPRDRRYEQYF
J: TRBJ1-1; V: TRBV6-4; D: -; size: -; DNA: TGTGCCAGCAGAGGACAGAACACTGAAGCTTTCTTT; CDR3: CASRGQNTEAFF
J: TRBJ2-1; V: TRBV12-5; D: -; size: -; DNA: TGTGCTAGTGGTTTGGGGCAGGGATACTACAATGAGCAGTTCTTC; CDR3: CASGLGQGYYNEQFF
J: TRBJ1-2; V: TRBV6-5; D: -; size: -; DNA: TGTGCCAGCAAACCCAGGCCTCACCTTCCTTATGGCTACACCTTC; CDR3: CASKPRPHLPYGYTF
J: TRBJ2-7; V: TRBV5-4; D: TRBD1; size: -; DNA: TGTGCCAGCAGCCCGCGGGACAGGGCCTACGAGCAGTACTTC; CDR3: CASSPRDRAYEQYF
J: TRBJ1-5; V: TRBV5-4; D: TRBD1; size: -; DNA: TGTGCCAGCAGCTTGGCGTCCGGGACAGGGGTTAATCAGCCCCAGCATTTT; CDR3: CASSLASGTGVNQPQHF